These 24 T cell receptor beta chains were all obtained from the same sample, sequenced in a study of T cell repertoires in cytomegalovirus infection. MiXCR, applied by TCRdb to the reads, yields one record per CDR3 protein. Counted here are almost 550,000 distinct CDR3 sequences, 16% occurring once; the ten biggest clones make up more than 20%. Sequencing was carried out using CD8+ T cells from PBMCs. Receptors originate from a human donor in good health (CMV status not recorded). Some clones in this sample may be carry-over from other donors' samples.

As for this clonotype: A much larger clone sits a single nucleotide away, making a read error possible. The V and J genes are TRBV6-6 and TRBJ1-3; weak D call: TRBD1 (6 bases). The CDR3 runs to 13 residues. The V gene's germline CDR1 is MNHNY and CDR2 SVGAGI (reference sequence). CDR3 in amino acids: CASRGGSGNSIYF. CDR3 DNA sequence: TGTGCCAGCCGAGGGGGGTCTGGAAACTCCATATATTTT.

This clonotype was observed a handful of times. The rearrangement joins TRBV28 to TRBJ2-5, with 12 bases that match TRBD2. Germline CDR1 MDHEN, CDR2 SYDVKM. V trimming: 5 bases; J trimming: 4 bases; junction bases outside the gene matches: 8. This CDR3 is 16 amino acids long. CDR3 region: CASSPRRTSGIETQYF. DNA of the CDR3: TGTGCCAGCAGTCCACGGAGGACTAGCGGGATAGAGACCCAGTACTTC. The full variable domain, rest sourced from reference TRBV28 and TRBJ2-5, is DVKVTQSSRYLVKRTGEKVFLECVQDMDHENMFWYRQDPGLGLRLIYFSYDVKMKEKGDIPEGYSVSREKKERFSLILESASTNQTSMYLCASSPRRTSGIETQYFGPGTRLLVL.

The chain links TRBV3-1 to TRBJ2-7; 10 nucleotides match TRBD1. Germline CDR1 reads LGHDT; CDR2 reads YNNKEL (reference sequence). The V and J ends lost 4 bases and 5 bases, in that order; junction bases with no gene match: 8. The CDR3 is made up of 15 amino acids. The CDR3 bases are TGTGCCAGCAGCCTTCGACAGGGGGCGGGCCACGAGCAGTACTTC. The encoded protein is CASSLRQGAGHEQYF.

The sample holds many counts of this clonotype. V usage is TRBV28 and J usage is TRBJ2-7, with 13 bases fitting TRBD2. Germline V lookup: CDR1 MDHEN, CDR2 SYDVKM. V shed 6 bases, J shed 4 bases, and the junction held 9 bases outside the gene matches. The length of the CDR3 is 16 residues. As DNA, the CDR3 is TGTGCCAGCAGGAGGGGACTAGCGGGGCTGAAGTACGAGCAGTACTTC. Its translation: CASRRGLAGLKYEQYF.

This clonotype has at least ten counts. The CDR3 DNA reads as TGTGCCAGCAGTGAATGGAGGGGAGTCTCCTCGAACTATGGCTACACCTTC. Protein sequence: CASSEWRGVSSNYGYTF. V and J are TRBV6-1 and TRBJ1-2; tentative D call: TRBD1 (5 bases). The CDR3 has 17 residues. Germline V gives CDR1 MNHNS, CDR2 SASEGT. V lost 2 bases to trimming and J lost 2 bases, with 18 bases between them.

This clonotype was recorded a few times. V usage is TRBV4-2 and J usage is TRBJ2-3; D ambiguous. Germline V gene lookup returns CDR1 LGHNA and CDR2 YNFKEQ. The CDR3 sequence is 13 residues long. The V end lost 0 bases, the J end lost 3 bases, and 4 bases lay between the germline ends. The CDR3 is CASSQDWTDTQYF. The CDR3 nucleotides read TGTGCCAGCAGCCAAGATTGGACAGATACGCAGTATTTT.

This clonotype was recorded many times. The CDR3 nucleotides read TGCGCCAGCAGCTCCCAGGCCGGTGGCTACACCTTC. Its protein product is CASSSQAGGYTF. This chain uses TRBV4-1 with TRBJ1-2; D is ambiguous. The CDR3 loop spans 12 amino acids. CDR1 and CDR2 from the germline V gene are MGHRA and YSYEKL. V shed 5 bases and J shed 7 bases, with 11 bases lying between them.

V is TRBV9 and J is TRBJ1-2; a weak D match, TRBD1 (6 bases). The germline V gene encodes CDR1 SGDLS and CDR2 YYNGEE. This CDR3 spans 13 amino acids. V dropped 4 bases and J dropped 6 bases, with 13 bases sitting between them. CDR3 in DNA: TGTGCCAGCAGCTTCAGATGGACAGATGGCTACACCTTC. The encoded protein is CASSFRWTDGYTF.

This clonotype has just a few counts. The chain uses TRBV2 and TRBJ1-1; D remains ambiguous. V was shortened by 1 base and J by 0 bases, with 9 bases between the two germline ends. The CDR3 is made up of 15 amino acids. The germline V gene has CDR1 SNHLY and CDR2 FYNNEI. CDR3 coding DNA: TGTGCCAGCAGTGAAGGGGATGAATTGAACACTGAAGCTTTCTTT. This codes for CASSEGDELNTEAFF.

This clonotype was seen repeatedly, ten times or more. This chain uses TRBV6-1 with TRBJ2-7, with 7 bases lining up with TRBD1. CDR1 and CDR2 (germline): MNHNS, SASEGT. The V and J ends lost 5 bases and 2 bases, in that order; junction bases with no gene match: 6. The CDR3 totals 14 residues. CDR3 DNA sequence: TGTGCCAGCAGTTATCCGGGACAGACCTACGAGCAGTACTTC. Protein product: CASSYPGQTYEQYF.

V is TRBV6-5 and J is TRBJ1-2; TRBD1 might be the D (5 bases). Germline CDR1 and CDR2: MNHEY and SVGAGI. V was trimmed by 3 bases and J by 4 bases, leaving 15 bases between them. The CDR3 consists of 15 residues. The CDR3 reads CASSYSPTVRYGYTF. CDR3 coding DNA: TGTGCCAGCAGTTATTCTCCGACAGTTCGCTATGGCTACACCTTC.

Many counts were recorded for this clonotype. The chain couples TRBV7-3 to TRBJ2-1; 8 bases match TRBD2. Germline V gives CDR1 SGHTA, CDR2 FQGTGA. CDR3 length: 14 residues. With V trimmed by 5 bases and J by 10 bases, 10 bases remained unmatched. The CDR3, as DNA: TGTGCCAGCAGCCCAACGGGGGGGCCCAGCGAGCAGTTCTTC. This sequence encodes CASSPTGGPSEQFF.

The rearrangement joins TRBV19 to TRBJ2-1, with 7 bases fitting TRBD1. Germline-derived CDR1 and CDR2 are LNHDA and SQIVND (reference sequence). The CDR3 spans 13 residues. Trimming removed 5 bases from V and 5 bases from J; junction bases left unmatched: 3. The CDR3 sequence is CASSSDRHNEQFF. DNA for the CDR3: TGTGCCAGTAGTTCGGACAGGCACAATGAGCAGTTCTTC.

In this sample, this clonotype turned up many times. The DNA for the CDR3 is TGCGCCAGCAGCCAAGCGGTGGGACCTTCCTACAATGAGCAGTTCTTC. This sequence encodes CASSQAVGPSYNEQFF. V is TRBV4-1 and J is TRBJ2-1; D is tentatively TRBD1 or TRBD2 (5 bases each). The CDR3 extends over 16 amino acids. Per germline, CDR1 MGHRA and CDR2 YSYEKL. Trimming stripped 1 base from V and 1 base from J, with 11 bases between.

This clonotype came up many times. The rearrangement joins TRBV29-1 to TRBJ1-1; TRBD1 is a possible D gene (6 bases). Trimming pared 6 bases from V and 4 bases from J, leaving 21 bases between. This CDR3 spans 15 amino acids. Germline V CDR1 and CDR2: SQVTM, ANQGSEA. CDR3 loop: CSVPFAQGEGTEAFF. As DNA, the CDR3 is TGCAGCGTACCTTTTGCACAGGGTGAGGGCACTGAAGCTTTCTTT.

A few counts support this clonotype. This sequence joins TRBV9 and TRBJ2-3, with a possible D match to TRBD2 (5 bases). This CDR3 has 17 residues. Trimming left V 4 bases short and J 0 bases short, with 18 bases between. Per germline, CDR1 SGDLS and CDR2 YYNGEE. CDR3 DNA: TGTGCCAGCAGCCCAGCCAAGGAGCGGCCGAGCACAGATACGCAGTATTTT. Protein sequence: CASSPAKERPSTDTQYF.

This clonotype occurred a few times. The V call is TRBV6-5, the J call TRBJ2-1, with 7 bases fitting TRBD2. There are 16 residues in the CDR3. Trimming cost V 0 bases and J 4 bases; bases outside gene matches: 6. Germline CDR1 reads MNHEY; CDR2 reads SVGAGI. The CDR3: CASSYSAGETYNEQFF. CDR3 DNA sequence: TGTGCCAGCAGTTACTCTGCGGGGGAGACGTACAATGAGCAGTTCTTC.

There are a few counts of this clonotype. The V call is TRBV13, the J call TRBJ2-7; tentatively, D is TRBD1 or TRBD2 (5 bases each). In germline, CDR1 is PRHDT, CDR2 FYEKMQ (reference sequence). Trimming took 4 bases from V and 1 from J, leaving 14 bases between them. The CDR3 runs 15 residues. The CDR3 DNA is TGTGCCAGCAGCTCGACCCTGGGGGTTTCCTACGAGCAGTACTTC. Residues: CASSSTLGVSYEQYF.

The sample holds many counts of this clonotype. J is TRBJ1-4 and V is TRBV7-8; D is unresolved. Germline V gene sequence: CDR1 SGHVS, CDR2 FQNEAQ. The CDR3 sequence is 15 residues long. Trimming took 1 base from V and 4 from J, leaving 10 bases between them. The CDR3 DNA sequence: TGTGCCAGCAGCTTAGTTCGACGGGATAATGAAAAACTGTTTTTT. Residues: CASSLVRRDNEKLFF.

This clonotype came up a few times. The genes are TRBV6-1 and TRBJ2-1; the D gene is possibly TRBD2 (6 bases). This CDR3 spans 17 amino acids. The germline CDR1 and CDR2 sequences are MNHNS and SASEGT. The V gene lost 5 bases and the J gene lost 2 bases, with 19 bases spanning the gap. This CDR3 reads CASSSHYAIAAYNEQFF. CDR3 coding DNA: TGTGCCAGCAGTTCCCATTACGCGATAGCGGCCTACAATGAGCAGTTCTTC.

This clonotype was detected ten times or more. This rearrangement joins TRBV7-7 to TRBJ2-5; D is tentatively TRBD1 or TRBD2 (5 bases each). Trimming left V 5 bases short and J 7 bases short, with 20 bases between. The CDR3 covers 15 residues. Per the germline V gene, CDR1 is SSHAT and CDR2 is FNYEAQ (reference sequence). The DNA for the CDR3 is TGTGCCAGCAGCCCTGGACGGGACCCTCAGTTGACCCAGTACTTC. This codes for CASSPGRDPQLTQYF.

This chain links TRBV27 with TRBJ2-7; no definite D call. The V end was cut by 2 bases, the J end by 0 bases, with 11 bases between. Germline-derived CDR1 and CDR2 are MNHEY and SMNVEV (reference sequence). This CDR3 has 15 residues. DNA for the CDR3: TGTGCCAGCAGTTTAGGGTCGGCGGCCTCCTACGAGCAGTACTTC. Its translation is CASSLGSAASYEQYF.

This clonotype was detected ten times or more. V and J are TRBV6-5 and TRBJ2-3, with D possibly TRBD2 on 6 matching bases. This CDR3 comprises 16 residues. V lost 4 bases, J lost 2 bases, and 16 bases lay in between. Germline CDR1 MNHEY, CDR2 SVGAGI. The CDR3 DNA follows: TGTGCCAGCAGTTCCCTGGGGTGGGGGGTCACAGATACGCAGTATTTT. It translates to CASSSLGWGVTDTQYF.

Only a few counts were recorded for this clonotype. The V call is TRBV12-3 or TRBV12-4, the J call TRBJ1-1; D not resolved. Trimming removed 3 bases from V and 4 bases from J, with 9 bases in between. The CDR3 totals 13 residues. CDR3 nucleotide sequence: TGTGCCAGCAGTTTCTCGGTGAGCACTGAAGCTTTCTTT. As protein: CASSFSVSTEAFF.